The 8 T cell receptor beta chains below were found in one sample sequenced in a study of radiotherapy plus CTLA-4 blockade in lung cancer. Here immunoSEQ multiplex PCR was the method, and the copy in TCRdb shows in-frame clones only, minus some. Found here are some 70,000 clones, about 80% of them singletons; the top ten hold over 7.5%. The sample in question was peripheral blood, obtained from a patient treated with radiotherapy plus ipilimumab. Receptors were obtained from a human donor with non-small cell lung cancer who had a complete response to radiotherapy plus ipilimumab.

V is TRBV27 and J is TRBJ1-1, with a weak D call TRBD1 (5 bases). The germline CDR1 and CDR2 sequences are MNHEY and SMNVEV (reference sequence). The length of the CDR3 is 11 residues. Trimming pared 4 bases from V and 9 bases from J, leaving 9 bases between. This CDR3 reads CASSSSGQAFF. DNA for the CDR3: TGTGCCAGCAGTTCGTCAGGGCAAGCTTTCTTT.

The rearrangement links TRBV5-1 to TRBJ1-3, with D unresolved. Trimming removed 0 bases at V and 4 bases at J, with 11 bases between. This CDR3 is 15 amino acids long. Per the germline V gene, CDR1 is SGHRS and CDR2 is YFSETQ. The CDR3 DNA is TGCGCCAGCAGCTTGGCCCCGGTTTTGGGAAACACCATATATTTT. The encoded protein is CASSLAPVLGNTIYF. Drawing the rest from reference TRBV5-1 and TRBJ1-3, the complete variable domain is KAGVTQTPRYLIKTRGQQVTLSCSPISGHRSVSWYQQTPGQGLQFLFEYFSETQRNKGNFPGRFSGRQFSNSRSEMNVSTLELGDSALYLCASSLAPVLGNTIYFGEGSWLTVV.

This clone is medium-sized within its sample. The chain has TRBV7-9 and TRBJ1-4; D perhaps matches TRBD1 (6 bases). Per the germline V gene, CDR1 is SEHNR and CDR2 is FQNEAQ (reference sequence). Trimming cost V 1 base and J 0 bases, with 9 bases left between them. This CDR3 is built from 16 residues. Here the CDR3 DNA reads TGTGCCAGCAGCTTAGGAGGGGGGACAACTAATGAAAAACTGTTTTTT. Encoded protein: CASSLGGGTTNEKLFF.

The gene calls are TRBV5-1 and TRBJ1-5; 7 positions agree with TRBD1. The CDR3 runs to 15 residues. The V gene's germline CDR1 is SGHRS and CDR2 YFSETQ. With V trimmed by 4 bases and J by 0 bases, 4 bases remained unmatched. In DNA, the CDR3 is TGCGCCAGCAGCCGTACAGGGGATAGCAATCAGCCCCAGCATTTT. Residues: CASSRTGDSNQPQHF. The full variable domain, with the rest looked up from reference TRBV5-1 and TRBJ1-5, is KAGVTQTPRYLIKTRGQQVTLSCSPISGHRSVSWYQQTPGQGLQFLFEYFSETQRNKGNFPGRFSGRQFSNSRSEMNVSTLELGDSALYLCASSRTGDSNQPQHFGDGTRLSIL.

The chain couples TRBV27 to TRBJ2-1; D may be TRBD2 (6 bases). V lost 4 bases to trimming and J lost 0 bases, with 10 bases between them. Per germline, CDR1 MNHEY and CDR2 SMNVEV (reference sequence). This CDR3 contains 15 residues. In DNA form, the CDR3 reads TGTGCCAGCAGTTCGGGACTGAGCTCCTACAATGAGCAGTTCTTC. This codes for CASSSGLSSYNEQFF.

The gene calls are TRBV30 and TRBJ2-7; the D call may be TRBD1 or TRBD2 (6 bases each). CDR1 is GTSNPN and CDR2 is SVGIG in the germline V gene (reference sequence). The CDR3 has 15 amino acids. The ends were cut back, 0 bases at V and 4 bases at J, with 16 bases in the middle. CDR3 in DNA: TGTGCCTGGAGTGTACAGGGCAGGGGAGGTTACGAGCAGTACGTC. Its protein is CAWSVQGRGGYEQYV.

With regard to this clone: One end of the junction varies from germline; a read error may be responsible. This chain joins TRBV11-2 and TRBJ2-1, with D maybe TRBD2 (6 bases). Germline lookup yields CDR1 SGHAT and CDR2 FQNNGV. The CDR3 covers 15 residues. CDR3 DNA: TGTGCCGGCAGCAACGTTCGGGGCGGGGTGGGTGAGCAGTTCTTC. Translation: CAGSNVRGGVGEQFF.

The chain links TRBV15 to TRBJ2-1, with D possibly matching TRBD1 (7 bases). The CDR3 spans 16 residues. Germline assignment: CDR1 LNHNV and CDR2 YYDKDF (reference sequence). Trimming removed 1 base from V and 6 bases from J, with 16 bases in between. Here the CDR3 reads CATSRGNVQGGNEQFF. The CDR3 DNA sequence: TGTGCCACCAGCAGAGGAAATGTTCAGGGGGGCAATGAGCAGTTCTTC.